These T cell receptor beta chains were read from a single sample in a study of cytomegalovirus exposure and HLA in healthy donors. Using immunoSEQ multiplex PCR, the repertoire was profiled, and TCRdb retains in-frame clones only, with some absent. The data show 150,000 to 200,000 clones, around 79% seen once. Sample: PBMCs. Every receptor here comes from a woman younger than 45 in good health and CMV-seropositive. Each CDR3 is given with its conserved first and last residue. The order of the fields is V gene, J gene, CDR3 length, CDR3 protein.

TRBV18	TRBJ2-5	16	CASSPGTTGGLETQYF
TRBV11-2	TRBJ2-1	17	CASSFRGGTSGNNEQFF
TRBV5-1	TRBJ1-1	16	CASRARGLPMNTEAFF
TRBV7-9	TRBJ2-3	15	CASSLLAGGGDTQYF
TRBV7-9	TRBJ2-5	12	CASSAAGTSQYF
TRBV9	TRBJ2-2	17	CASSVASTGANTGELFF
TRBV7-9	TRBJ2-1	17	CASSLTQGLRSYNEQFF
TRBV13	TRBJ2-3	14	CASRRREGSDTQYF
TRBV5-1	TRBJ2-6	17	CASSLGQGTSGANVLTF
TRBV11-2	TRBJ1-5	17	CASSQGARGRFDQPQHF
TRBV29-1	TRBJ2-7	13	CSVGLAGPYEQYF
TRBV19	TRBJ2-1	14	CASSMLAVGNEQFF
TRBV5-1	TRBJ2-7	15	CASSHSGGPSYEQYF
TRBV4-1	TRBJ2-4	13	CASSQERQNIQYF
TRBV27	TRBJ2-2	14	CASSLVMNTGELFF
TRBV5-1	TRBJ1-1	13	CASSLTVNTEAFF
TRBV10-2	TRBJ2-5	14	CASSPTGGEETQYF
TRBV14	TRBJ2-5	14	CASSQSGGTETQYF
TRBV5-6	TRBJ1-6	16	CASSLERGQGNSPLHF
TRBV29-1	TRBJ2-7	11	CSVVLAYEQYF
TRBV29-1	TRBJ1-2	17	CSVEDLHNRGLILGYTF
TRBV5-4	TRBJ1-4	13	CASSSDRGRKLFF